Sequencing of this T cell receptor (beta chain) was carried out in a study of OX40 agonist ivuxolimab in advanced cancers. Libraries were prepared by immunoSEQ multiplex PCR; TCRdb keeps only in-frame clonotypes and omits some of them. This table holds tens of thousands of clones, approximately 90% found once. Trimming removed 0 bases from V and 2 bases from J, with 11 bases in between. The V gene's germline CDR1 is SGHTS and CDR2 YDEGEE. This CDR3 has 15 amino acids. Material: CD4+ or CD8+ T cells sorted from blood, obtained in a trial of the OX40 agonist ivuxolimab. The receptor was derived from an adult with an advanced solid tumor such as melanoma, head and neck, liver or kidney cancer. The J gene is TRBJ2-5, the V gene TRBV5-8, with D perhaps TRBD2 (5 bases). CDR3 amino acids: CASSLAGPGQETQYF. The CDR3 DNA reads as TGTGCCAGCAGCTTGGCTGGGCCGGGGCAAGAGACCCAGTACTTC.